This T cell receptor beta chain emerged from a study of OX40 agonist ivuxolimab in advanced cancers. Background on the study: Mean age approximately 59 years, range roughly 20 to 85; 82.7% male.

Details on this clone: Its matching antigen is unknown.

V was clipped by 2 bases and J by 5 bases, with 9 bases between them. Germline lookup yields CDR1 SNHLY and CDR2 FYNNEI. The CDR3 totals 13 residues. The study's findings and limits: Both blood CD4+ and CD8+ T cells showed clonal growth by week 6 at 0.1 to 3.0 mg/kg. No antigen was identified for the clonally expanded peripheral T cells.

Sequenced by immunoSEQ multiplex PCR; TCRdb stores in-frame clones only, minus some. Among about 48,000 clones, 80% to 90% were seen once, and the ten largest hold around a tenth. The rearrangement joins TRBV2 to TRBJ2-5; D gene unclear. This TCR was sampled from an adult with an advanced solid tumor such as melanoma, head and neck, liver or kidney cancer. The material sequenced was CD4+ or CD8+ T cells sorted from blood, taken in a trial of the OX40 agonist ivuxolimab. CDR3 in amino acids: CASSEFPGETQYF. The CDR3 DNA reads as TGTGCCAGCAGTGAATTCCCCGGGGAGACCCAGTACTTC.